The 30 T cell receptor beta chains below all came from one sample that was sequenced in a study of T cell repertoires in cytomegalovirus infection. Antigen specificity for these receptors is unknown. TCRdb fed the reads into MiXCR, producing one record per CDR3 protein. The sample contains around 300,000 distinct CDR3 sequences, about 25% of which appear only once. The sample consisted of cultured PBMCs, taken from culture after CMV antigen stimulation. The receptors were gathered from a human donor in good health (CMV status not recorded). Some clones in this sample may be carry-over from other donors' samples.

Ten or more counts support this clonotype. V gene TRBV4-1 combines with J gene TRBJ2-1; D gene uncertain. Trimming cost V 4 bases and J 0 bases, with 16 bases left between them. CDR3 length equals 17 residues. Germline V lookup: CDR1 MGHRA, CDR2 YSYEKL. The chain's CDR3 is CASSPVAAEPSYNEQFF. As DNA, the CDR3 is TGCGCCAGCAGCCCAGTGGCGGCCGAACCCTCCTACAATGAGCAGTTCTTC.

This chain connects TRBV5-4 to TRBJ2-5; D remains unclear. Germline V gene data show CDR1 as SGHNT and CDR2 as YYREEE (reference sequence). The CDR3 spans 12 residues. V lost 5 bases, J lost 3 bases, and 8 bases lay in between. The CDR3 sequence: CASSKAKETQYF. The CDR3 coding sequence is TGTGCCAGCAGTAAGGCGAAAGAGACCCAGTACTTC.

The chain carries TRBV19 and TRBJ1-2, with TRBD1 as a possible D gene (6 bases). V was shortened by 3 bases and J by 4 bases, with 12 bases between the two germline ends. The germline gives CDR1 LNHDA, CDR2 SQIVND (reference sequence). The CDR3 runs to 14 residues. CDR3 sequence (DNA): TGTGCCAGTAGTATGGACAGCGGTTTCTATGGCTACACCTTC. Residues: CASSMDSGFYGYTF.

Many counts were recorded for this clonotype. The chain is built from TRBV7-6 and TRBJ2-3; 12 positions match TRBD1. Per the germline V gene, CDR1 is SGHVS and CDR2 is FNYEAQ. The V segment lost 3 bases and the J segment 5 bases; nucleotides outside the gene matches: 3. CDR3 length: 15 residues. Here the CDR3 reads CASSFGTGGRDTQYF. The CDR3 DNA is TGTGCCAGCAGCTTTGGGACAGGGGGCCGAGATACGCAGTATTTT. The variable domain in full, completed from reference TRBV7-6 and TRBJ2-3, reads GAGVSQSPRYKVTKRGQDVALRCDPISGHVSLYWYRQALGQGPEFLTYFNYEAQQDKSGLPNDRFSAERPEGSISTLTIQRTEQRDSAMYRCASSFGTGGRDTQYFGPGTRLTVL.

This clonotype was recorded many times. The V call is TRBV12-3 or TRBV12-4, the J call TRBJ1-1; weak D call: TRBD1 (6 bases). This CDR3 has 14 amino acids. The ends were cut back, 7 bases at V and 0 bases at J, with 12 bases in the middle. The CDR3 sequence: CASKTGGLNTEAFF. The CDR3 DNA reads TGTGCCAGCAAGACCGGGGGGCTGAACACTGAAGCTTTCTTT.

The chain uses TRBV6-5 and TRBJ2-2; the D is unclear. The ends were cut back, 0 bases at V and 7 bases at J, with 6 bases in the middle. The CDR3 is 13 amino acids. Per germline, CDR1 MNHEY and CDR2 SVGAGI. The CDR3 nucleotides read TGTGCCAGCAGTTACTCGACACACGGGGAGCTGTTTTTT. Encoded protein: CASSYSTHGELFF.

This clonotype was detected ten times or more. The chain joins TRBV5-5 to TRBJ1-2; D gene unclear. This CDR3 has 12 residues. V lost 1 base to trimming and J lost 2 bases, with 3 bases between them. CDR1 is SGHKS and CDR2 is YYEKEE in the germline V gene (reference sequence). The CDR3 region is CASSLINYGYTF. CDR3 in DNA: TGTGCCAGCAGCTTGATCAACTATGGCTACACCTTC.

This clonotype showed up just a few times. This chain links TRBV5-1 with TRBJ2-7; possible D gene TRBD1, 6 bases. The V and J ends lost 5 bases and 1 base respectively, with 16 bases between them. There are 15 residues in the CDR3. The germline gives CDR1 SGHRS, CDR2 YFSETQ. The CDR3 protein is CASRDRTASSYEQYF. As DNA, the CDR3 is TGCGCCAGCAGGGACCGGACAGCCAGTTCCTACGAGCAGTACTTC.

A word on this clonotype: A read error may be the cause here, since a much bigger clone is one base away. The CDR3 carries no conserved terminal phenylalanine or tryptophan, so it likely arises from a read error. This sequence joins TRBV7-3 and TRBJ1-5; weak D call: TRBD1 (6 bases). V lost 5 bases and J lost 2, with 28 bases in between. Germline V gene data show CDR1 as SGHTA and CDR2 as FQGTGA. The CDR3 is made up of 20 amino acids. DNA for the CDR3: TGTGCCAGCAGCCGGGGAGGGGGGCAGGGCCCATATAGGGGCAATCAGCCCCAGCATTCT. The encoded protein is CASSRGGGQGPYRGNQPQHS.

This clonotype has just a few counts. The rearrangement links TRBV28 to TRBJ2-7; possible D gene TRBD2, 6 bases. The V gene's germline CDR1 is MDHEN and CDR2 SYDVKM. V shed 3 bases and J shed 7 bases, with 19 bases lying between them. This CDR3 contains 15 residues. The CDR3 DNA reads as TGTGCCAGCAGTTTGGGGGTTGGAGGGGCAGGGGAGCAGTACTTC. The encoded protein is CASSLGVGGAGEQYF.

CDR3 in amino acids: CASSRAGLGDTQYF. In DNA form, the CDR3 reads TGTGCCAGCAGTCGGGCTGGCCTAGGAGATACGCAGTATTTT. The chain has TRBV7-2 and TRBJ2-3; D gene uncertain. The CDR3 runs to 14 residues. Trimming took 6 bases from V and 5 from J, leaving 15 bases between them. CDR1 and CDR2 (germline): SGHTA, FQGNSA. Variable domain in full (rest from reference TRBV7-2 and TRBJ2-3): GAGVSQSPSNKVTEKGKDVELRCDPISGHTALYWYRQSLGQGLEFLIYFQGNSAPDKSGLPSDRFSAERTGGSVSTLTIQRTQQEDSAVYLCASSRAGLGDTQYFGPGTRLTVL.

For the CDR3, the DNA is TGCAGTGCTAGTTTTGAGGGGAACTATGGCTACACCTTC. Translating it yields CSASFEGNYGYTF. J is TRBJ1-2 and V is TRBV20-1; D perhaps matches TRBD1 (5 bases). CDR1 and CDR2 (germline): DFQATT, SNEGSKA (reference sequence). V lost 3 bases and J 2 bases, leaving 10 bases between the germline ends. The CDR3 is made up of 13 amino acids.

This clonotype was seen repeatedly, ten times or more. The rearrangement links TRBV6-2 or TRBV6-3 to TRBJ2-7, with 7 bases matching TRBD2. Germline assignment: CDR1 MNHEY and CDR2 SVGEGT. The V and J ends lost 3 bases and 3 bases, in that order; junction bases with no gene match: 8. The CDR3 has 15 residues. This CDR3 reads CASSYLPGGYYEQYF. The CDR3 DNA sequence: TGTGCCAGCAGTTATTTACCGGGAGGCTACTACGAGCAGTACTTC.

This clonotype was counted between two and nine times. This chain links TRBV28 with TRBJ2-2; the match to TRBD1 covers 7 bases. After removal of 5 bases from V and 0 bases from J, the junction contained 6 bases not matched to a gene. The CDR3 is 16 amino acids. Per germline, CDR1 MDHEN and CDR2 SYDVKM. The CDR3 coding sequence is TGTGCCAGCAGTCCGGACAGGAGAGCGAACACCGGGGAGCTGTTTTTT. This gives the protein CASSPDRRANTGELFF.

This sequence joins TRBV12-3 or TRBV12-4 and TRBJ2-3, with TRBD2 matching 8 bases. The trim removed 6 bases at V and 5 bases at J, leaving 13 bases unmatched. The CDR3 sequence is 16 residues long. Here the CDR3 reads CASSSALGREGDTQYF. CDR3 sequence (DNA): TGTGCCAGCAGCTCAGCTCTAGGCCGGGAGGGAGATACGCAGTATTTT.

This clonotype turned up a few times. The rearrangement joins TRBV12-3 or TRBV12-4 to TRBJ1-1, with D perhaps TRBD1 (6 bases). CDR3 length: 14 residues. V shed 0 bases and J shed 6 bases, with 11 bases lying between them. CDR3: CASSLAFRGAEAFF. The CDR3 nucleotides read TGTGCCAGCAGTTTAGCGTTCAGGGGCGCTGAAGCTTTCTTT.

This clonotype was counted only a few times. The chain carries TRBV11-2 and TRBJ2-6; tentative D call: TRBD1 (6 bases). This CDR3 region has 17 residues. Trimming took off 1 base at V and 2 bases at J, with 12 bases between the two ends. Germline V lookup: CDR1 SGHAT, CDR2 FQNNGV. The CDR3 region is CASSLVRGNTGANVLTF. The CDR3 coding sequence is TGTGCCAGCAGCTTAGTAAGGGGGAATACTGGGGCCAACGTCCTGACTTTC.

The V gene is TRBV12-3 or TRBV12-4, the J gene TRBJ2-5; weak D call: TRBD2 (6 bases). CDR3 size: 13 residues. The V gene lost 5 bases and the J gene lost 4 bases, with 11 bases spanning the gap. The CDR3, as DNA: TGTGCCAGCAGTCTGACTAGGGCAGAGACCCAGTACTTC. It specifies CASSLTRAETQYF.

This chain links TRBV19 with TRBJ2-4; the match to TRBD1 covers 7 bases. CDR3 length: 15 amino acids. Germline CDR1 and CDR2: LNHDA and SQIVND (reference sequence). After removal of 3 bases from V and 8 bases from J, the junction contained 10 bases not matched to a gene. The chain's CDR3 is CASSIGFGTADIQYF. The CDR3 DNA sequence: TGTGCCAGTAGTATCGGGTTTGGGACAGCAGACATTCAGTACTTC.

This clonotype was counted a few times. The chain combines TRBV19 with TRBJ2-1; no clear D gene. Germline CDR1 is LNHDA and CDR2 is SQIVND (reference sequence). This CDR3 contains 16 residues. V lost 6 bases to trimming and J lost 8 bases, with 23 bases between them. As DNA, the CDR3 is TGTGCCAGTAGCAAGAGACGTACTCTTTGGACGGATGAGCAGTTCTTC. Amino acids: CASSKRRTLWTDEQFF.

This clonotype was seen many times. The chain is built from TRBV7-9 and TRBJ2-1; 7 bases agree with TRBD1. This CDR3 region has 16 residues. Germline CDR1 SEHNR, CDR2 FQNEAQ (reference sequence). With V trimmed by 1 base and J by 0 bases, 3 bases remained unmatched. The CDR3 DNA sequence: TGTGCCAGCAGCTTAGTTCGGGACAGCTCCTACAATGAGCAGTTCTTC. The encoded protein is CASSLVRDSSYNEQFF.

This clonotype was recorded at least ten times. This chain uses TRBV12-3 or TRBV12-4 with TRBJ2-1; 9 bases fit TRBD2. After removal of 6 bases from V and 5 bases from J, the junction contained 8 bases not matched to a gene. This CDR3 is built from 15 residues. DNA for the CDR3: TGTGCCAGCAGACCAGGGACTAGCAGACACAATGAGCAGTTCTTC. Translating it yields CASRPGTSRHNEQFF.

This clonotype showed up many times. The chain employs TRBV7-2 and TRBJ2-3; 7 nucleotides match TRBD2. This CDR3 is 13 amino acids long. V lost 4 bases, J lost 10 bases, and 8 bases stayed unmatched. CDR1 and CDR2 (germline): SGHTA, FQGNSA. This CDR3 reads CASSSDRTSSQYF. The CDR3 DNA reads TGTGCCAGCAGCTCCGATAGGACTAGTTCGCAGTATTTT.

The chain has TRBV11-2 and TRBJ2-7; 10 bases align to TRBD2. Germline V gene data show CDR1 as SGHAT and CDR2 as FQNNGV. V was pared by 4 bases and J by 13 bases, with 4 bases of the junction left unmatched. The CDR3 runs to 11 residues. CDR3 sequence: CASSSGLAVYV. CDR3 in DNA: TGTGCCAGCAGCTCTGGACTAGCGGTTTACGTC.

In its sample, this clonotype was seen a few times. The chain is built from TRBV12-3 or TRBV12-4 and TRBJ1-1, with a possible D match to TRBD1 (5 bases). Trimming pared 2 bases from V and 8 bases from J, leaving 9 bases between. The CDR3 is 12 residues long. CDR3 in amino acids: CASSLWGQEAFF. In DNA form, the CDR3 reads TGTGCCAGCAGTTTATGGGGCCAGGAAGCTTTCTTT.

The rearrangement joins TRBV20-1 to TRBJ2-7, with 8 bases matching TRBD1. The germline V gene has CDR1 DFQATT and CDR2 SNEGSKA (reference sequence). V was pared by 6 bases and J by 4 bases, with 5 bases of the junction left unmatched. This CDR3 is 12 amino acids long. CDR3 in amino acids: CSASRDRYEQYF. In DNA, the CDR3 is TGCAGTGCCAGCCGGGACAGGTACGAGCAGTACTTC.

This clonotype was picked up many times. The V call is TRBV7-2, the J call TRBJ2-7, with D perhaps assigned TRBD1 or TRBD2 (5 bases each). This CDR3 has 14 residues. Germline V lookup: CDR1 SGHTA, CDR2 FQGNSA. Trimming pared 2 bases from V and 2 bases from J, leaving 10 bases between. The DNA for the CDR3 is TGTGCCAGCAGCTTACGGGACGGCCCCTACGAGCAGTACGTC. Its translation: CASSLRDGPYEQYV.

This clonotype was detected only a few times. The J gene is TRBJ2-1, the V gene TRBV27, with D maybe TRBD2 (5 bases). Trimming removed 3 bases at V and 7 bases at J, with 13 bases between. Germline assignment: CDR1 MNHEY and CDR2 SMNVEV (reference sequence). The CDR3 has 14 residues. For the CDR3, the DNA is TGTGCCAGCAGTTTGCCCACGGACTCAAATGAGCAGTTCTTC. It codes for CASSLPTDSNEQFF.

Many counts were recorded for this clonotype. The chain links TRBV12-3 or TRBV12-4 to TRBJ2-1; possible D gene TRBD2, 5 bases. There are 13 residues in the CDR3. V shed 5 bases and J shed 10 bases, with 15 bases lying between them. CDR3 loop: CASSKGSRREQFF. The DNA of the CDR3 is TGTGCCAGCAGTAAAGGCAGTAGGAGGGAGCAGTTCTTC.

The rearrangement links TRBV6-2 or TRBV6-3 to TRBJ2-1, with 11 bases identical to TRBD2. Germline loops: CDR1 MNHEY, CDR2 SVGEGT. The CDR3 is made up of 16 amino acids. After removal of 6 bases from V and 5 bases from J, the junction contained 9 bases not matched to a gene. DNA of the CDR3: TGTGCCAGCAGAACCCCCGGGACTAGCGGCCACAATGAGCAGTTCTTC. As protein: CASRTPGTSGHNEQFF.